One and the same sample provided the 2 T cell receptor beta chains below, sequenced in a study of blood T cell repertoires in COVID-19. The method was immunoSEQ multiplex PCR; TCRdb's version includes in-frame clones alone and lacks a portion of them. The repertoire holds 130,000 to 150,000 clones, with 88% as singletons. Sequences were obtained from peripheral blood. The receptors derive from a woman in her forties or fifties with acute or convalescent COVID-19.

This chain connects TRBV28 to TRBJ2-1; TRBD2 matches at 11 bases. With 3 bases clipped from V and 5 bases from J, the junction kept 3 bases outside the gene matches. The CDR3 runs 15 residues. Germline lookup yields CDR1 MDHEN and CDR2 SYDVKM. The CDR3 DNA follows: TGTGCCAGCAGTTTGGCTAGCGGGGGGAACAATGAGCAGTTCTTC. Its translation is CASSLASGGNNEQFF. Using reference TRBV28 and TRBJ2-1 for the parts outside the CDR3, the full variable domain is DVKVTQSSRYLVKRTGEKVFLECVQDMDHENMFWYRQDPGLGLRLIYFSYDVKMKEKGDIPEGYSVSREKKERFSLILESASTNQTSMYLCASSLASGGNNEQFFGPGTRLTVL.

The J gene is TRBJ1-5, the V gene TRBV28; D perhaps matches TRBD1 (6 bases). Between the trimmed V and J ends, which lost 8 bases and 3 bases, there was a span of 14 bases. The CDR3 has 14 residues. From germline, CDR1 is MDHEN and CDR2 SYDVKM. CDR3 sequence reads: CASEGPGHNQPQHF. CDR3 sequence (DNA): TGTGCCAGCGAAGGACCGGGACACAATCAGCCCCAGCATTTT.